The present entry profiles one T cell receptor beta chain with its context. The antigen is not known. The CDR3 loop spans 16 amino acids. Trimming cost V 3 bases and J 2 bases; bases outside gene matches: 8. Germline V gene data show CDR1 as SGHRS and CDR2 as YFSETQ. TCRdb passed the reads through MiXCR, listing each CDR3 protein once. The sample has tens of thousands of distinct CDR3 sequences, 20% to 30% seen once. The record originates from a study of T cell repertoires in cytomegalovirus infection. This chain connects TRBV5-1 to TRBJ1-5, with 7 positions matching TRBD1. This clonotype was sampled from a human donor in good health (CMV status not recorded). Some clones in this sample may be carry-over from other donors' samples. The sample in question was CD8+ T cells from cultured PBMCs, obtained from culture after CMV antigen stimulation. The CDR3 reads CASSSTGLNGNQPQHF. As DNA, the CDR3 is TGCGCCAGCAGCTCGACAGGGCTAAACGGCAATCAGCCCCAGCATTTT.